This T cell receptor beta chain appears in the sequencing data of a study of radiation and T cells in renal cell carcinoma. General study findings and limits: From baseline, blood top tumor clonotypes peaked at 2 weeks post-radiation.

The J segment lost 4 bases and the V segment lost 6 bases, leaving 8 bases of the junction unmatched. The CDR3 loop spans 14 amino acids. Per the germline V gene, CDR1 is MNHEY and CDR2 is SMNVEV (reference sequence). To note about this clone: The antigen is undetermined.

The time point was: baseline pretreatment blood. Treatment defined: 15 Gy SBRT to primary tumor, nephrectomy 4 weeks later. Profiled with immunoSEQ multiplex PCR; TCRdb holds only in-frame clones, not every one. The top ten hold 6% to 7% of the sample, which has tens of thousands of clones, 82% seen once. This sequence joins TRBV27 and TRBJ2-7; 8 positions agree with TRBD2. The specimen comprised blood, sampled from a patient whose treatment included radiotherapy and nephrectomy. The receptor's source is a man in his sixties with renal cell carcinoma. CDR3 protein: CASSRAGGLYEQYF. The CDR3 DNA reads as TGTGCCAGCAGCAGGGCGGGGGGCTTATACGAGCAGTACTTC.